These 7 T cell receptor beta chains were sequenced from one sample in a study of PD-1 blockade in classical Hodgkin lymphoma (dated by TCRdb to the early 2020s). Libraries were built with the immunoSEQ multiplex PCR assay. Drawn from immuneACCESS, this table holds only the in-frame rearrangements with V and J called that TCRdb kept. Clones are partly lost; checked studies trace under half to an unresolved V gene and leave the rest unexplained. The sample includes around 150,000 clones, with around four fifths observed a single time. The ten most abundant clones make up 9.2% of the sample. The sample's time point, from its label and the paper: cycle 2 day 1 (C2D1) of nivolumab. Every trial patient had relapsed after autologous stem cell transplantation, and cohorts A, B and C differed in prior brentuximab vedotin exposure. Source: peripheral blood mononuclear cells (PBMCs), taken before the second cycle of nivolumab. Receptors originate from a human donor with classical Hodgkin lymphoma.

This rearrangement joins TRBV18 to TRBJ1-4, with D possibly TRBD1 on 6 matching bases. V lost 0 bases to trimming and J lost 8 bases, with 13 bases between them. The CDR3 consists of 15 residues. Germline values: CDR1 KGHSH, CDR2 LQKENI. CDR3 region: CASSPPSGAGEKLFF. In nucleotides, the CDR3 is TGTGCCAGCTCACCACCGTCAGGGGCGGGAGAAAAACTGTTTTTT.

The chain combines TRBV28 with TRBJ2-5; no firm D call. This CDR3 spans 12 amino acids. Germline V gene data show CDR1 as MDHEN and CDR2 as SYDVKM. V lost 2 bases and J 5 bases, leaving 6 bases between the germline ends. Written as DNA, the CDR3 is TGTGCCAGCAGTTTAAGGGTGGAGACCCAGTACTTC. It encodes CASSLRVETQYF.

V is TRBV6-5 and J is TRBJ1-6, with a tentative D call TRBD1 (6 bases). V was cut by 6 bases and J by 14 bases, with 23 bases left in between. CDR3 size: 15 residues. From germline, CDR1 is MNHEY and CDR2 SVGAGI. CDR3 protein: CASRLNGQWGSALHF. The DNA for the CDR3 is TGTGCCAGCAGACTGAATGGACAGTGGGGTTCGGCCCTCCACTTT.

This chain links TRBV6-5 with TRBJ1-4; no definite D call. V dropped 0 bases and J dropped 5 bases, with 7 bases sitting between them. The CDR3 totals 14 residues. Germline V gives CDR1 MNHEY, CDR2 SVGAGI. This chain's CDR3 is CASSYSMANEKLFF. The CDR3 nucleotides read TGTGCCAGCAGTTACTCGATGGCAAATGAAAAACTGTTTTTT.

The chain links TRBV14 to TRBJ2-5; 9 positions match TRBD1. The CDR3 spans 16 residues. Per the germline V gene, CDR1 is SGHDN and CDR2 is FVKESK. The V segment lost 2 bases and the J segment 1 base; nucleotides outside the gene matches: 5. The CDR3 here is CASSQTPGQGQETQYF. The CDR3 nucleotides read TGTGCCAGCAGCCAAACTCCGGGACAGGGCCAAGAGACCCAGTACTTC.

V usage is TRBV4-3 and J usage is TRBJ1-1; perhaps TRBD1 as D (5 bases). This CDR3 region has 15 residues. Germline loops: CDR1 LGHNA, CDR2 YSLEER. V shed 4 bases and J shed 6 bases, with 18 bases lying between them. The CDR3 bases are TGCGCCAGCAGCCCAATTAGGGACGGGTATGCTGAAGCTTTCTTT. Translation gives CASSPIRDGYAEAFF.

This clone is a singleton in its sample. As DNA, the CDR3 is TGTGCCAGCAGCTTAGATACCGGGAGTGAGACCCAGTACTTC. Translated: CASSLDTGSETQYF. The rearrangement joins TRBV7-2 to TRBJ2-5, with D maybe TRBD2 (6 bases). There are 14 residues in the CDR3. CDR1 SGHTA and CDR2 FQGNSA come from the germline V gene. V gave up 1 base and J gave up 5 bases, with 11 bases separating them.